These 23 T cell receptor beta chains originate from one sample sequenced in a study of T cells after yellow fever vaccination. TCRdb analysed the 5' RACE reads with MiXCR anew, one entry per CDR3 protein. The sample shows 65,000 to 90,000 distinct CDR3 sequences, about an eighth of them seen only once. This sample comprised CD8+ T cells not binding an NS4B(214-222) dextramer, sorted from PBMCs, obtained roughly 20 days after the first yellow fever vaccination. These TCRs come from a man aged 18 to 29 who received the YFV17D yellow fever vaccine.

The rearrangement links TRBV11-2 to TRBJ2-5; 9 bases agree with TRBD1. The CDR3 is made up of 15 amino acids. Germline-derived CDR1 and CDR2 are SGHAT and FQNNGV. Losses at the gene ends were 6 bases for V and 9 bases for J; bases not matched to a gene: 14. This CDR3 is CASRAGTGPARAQYF. The DNA of the CDR3 is TGTGCCAGCAGGGCCGGGACAGGGCCCGCCAGGGCCCAGTACTTC.

A few counts support this clonotype. This chain uses TRBV12-3 or TRBV12-4 with TRBJ1-2, with D perhaps matching TRBD1 (6 bases). The CDR3 is 13 residues long. Deletions cut 0 bases from V and 8 bases from J, with 10 bases between. The CDR3 protein is CASSLASGVGYTF. DNA of the CDR3: TGTGCCAGCAGTTTAGCTTCAGGGGTCGGCTACACCTTC.

The gene calls are TRBV7-9 and TRBJ2-2; 8 positions match TRBD2. The length of the CDR3 is 15 residues. V was clipped by 1 base and J by 6 bases; unmatched bases: 4. From germline, CDR1 is SEHNR and CDR2 FQNEAQ (reference sequence). The CDR3 bases are TGTGCCAGCAGCTTAGGACTAGCGATCGCCGGGGAGCTGTTTTTT. Protein product: CASSLGLAIAGELFF. The whole variable domain, filled in from reference TRBV7-9 and TRBJ2-2, reads DTGVSQNPRHKITKRGQNVTFRCDPISEHNRLYWYRQTLGQGPEFLTYFQNEAQLEKSRLLSDRFSAERPKGSFSTLEIQRTEQGDSAMYLCASSLGLAIAGELFFGEGSRLTVL.

This clonotype was seen only a few times. V gene TRBV7-3 combines with J gene TRBJ2-5, with 8 positions matching TRBD2. This CDR3 region has 15 residues. J was trimmed by 4 bases and V by 5 bases; bases with no gene match: 9. Germline CDR1 reads SGHTA; CDR2 reads FQGTGA. CDR3 sequence (DNA): TGTGCCAGCAGCCCCGGGGGGGGAGCCCTAGAGACCCAGTACTTC. Protein sequence: CASSPGGGALETQYF.

This clonotype was seen more than once but under ten times. The rearrangement joins TRBV6-5 to TRBJ1-6; D is undetermined. V was cut by 1 base and J by 10 bases, with 11 bases left in between. This CDR3 comprises 14 residues. Germline V gene lookup returns CDR1 MNHEY and CDR2 SVGAGI. For the CDR3, the DNA is TGTGCCAGCAGTTACTGGATTACCCGCTCACCCCTCCACTTT. This sequence encodes CASSYWITRSPLHF.

The J gene is TRBJ2-2, the V gene TRBV6-1; D unresolved. The V end was cut by 5 bases, the J end by 4 bases, with 11 bases between. The CDR3 is 14 amino acids. Germline lookup yields CDR1 MNHNS and CDR2 SASEGT. CDR3 residues: CASSIGDGTGELFF. The CDR3 DNA follows: TGTGCCAGCAGTATAGGTGACGGCACCGGGGAGCTGTTTTTT.

This clonotype is medium-sized (0.01 to 0.1%). The chain carries TRBV25-1 and TRBJ2-1; TRBD2 matches 9 bases. J was trimmed by 6 bases and V by 1 base; bases with no gene match: 4. Germline lookup yields CDR1 MGHDK and CDR2 SYGVNS. CDR3 length: 15 amino acids. The DNA of the CDR3 is TGTGCCAGCAGTGAATTAGCGGGGGAGGTCAATGAGCAGTTCTTC. This codes for CASSELAGEVNEQFF.

This clonotype was seen only a few times. The gene calls are TRBV6-1 and TRBJ2-7, with D hard to call. Trimming shortened V by 5 bases and J by 3 bases, and 11 bases separated the two germline ends. This CDR3 spans 13 amino acids. The germline CDR1 and CDR2 sequences are MNHNS and SASEGT. CDR3 sequence (DNA): TGTGCCAGCAGTCCCGGGCCAAACTACGAGCAGTACGTC. Its protein is CASSPGPNYEQYV.

This clonotype has more than one count but fewer than ten. The chain has TRBV27 and TRBJ2-3, with a tentative D call TRBD2 (6 bases). V gave up 5 bases and J gave up 6 bases, with 15 bases separating them. CDR1 and CDR2 (germline): MNHEY, SMNVEV (reference sequence). CDR3 length: 14 residues. The chain's CDR3 is CASSPITGVDTQYF. CDR3 nucleotide sequence: TGTGCCAGCAGTCCAATCACGGGGGTGGATACGCAGTATTTT.

This clonotype was counted only a few times. The genes are TRBV29-1 and TRBJ2-5; tentative D call: TRBD2 (6 bases). The V and J ends lost 7 bases and 2 bases respectively, with 8 bases between them. This CDR3 is 11 amino acids long. The germline gives CDR1 SQVTM, CDR2 ANQGSEA. The CDR3 here is CSGRVQETQYF. The CDR3 DNA reads as TGCAGCGGGAGGGTTCAAGAGACCCAGTACTTC. The entire variable domain, with the rest obtained from reference TRBV29-1 and TRBJ2-5, is as follows: SAVISQKPSRDICQRGTSLTIQCQVDSQVTMMFWYRQQPGQSLTLIATANQGSEATYESGFVIDKFPISRPNLTFSTLTVSNMSPEDSSIYLCSGRVQETQYFGPGTRLLVL.

This clonotype occurred a few times. This chain joins TRBV7-9 and TRBJ2-7; 9 bases are shared with TRBD1. The J segment lost 6 bases and the V segment lost 8 bases, leaving 14 bases of the junction unmatched. Germline lookup yields CDR1 SEHNR and CDR2 FQNEAQ (reference sequence). This CDR3 is built from 15 residues. The CDR3 sequence: CASRRAGTGFSEQYF. CDR3 DNA: TGTGCCAGCCGACGGGCAGGGACAGGGTTTTCCGAGCAGTACTTC. The full variable domain, its missing parts supplied by reference TRBV7-9 and TRBJ2-7, is DTGVSQNPRHKITKRGQNVTFRCDPISEHNRLYWYRQTLGQGPEFLTYFQNEAQLEKSRLLSDRFSAERPKGSFSTLEIQRTEQGDSAMYLCASRRAGTGFSEQYFGPGTRLTVT.

This chain links TRBV7-6 with TRBJ2-1, with D possibly being TRBD1 (6 bases). CDR1 and CDR2 (germline): SGHVS, FNYEAQ. V shed 0 bases and J shed 13 bases, with 10 bases lying between them. This CDR3 is 12 amino acids long. CDR3 sequence (DNA): TGTGCCAGCAGCTTAGCAGGGGGAACCCAGTTCTTC. Translated: CASSLAGGTQFF.

This chain connects TRBV15 to TRBJ1-1; the D gene is possibly TRBD1 (5 bases). The CDR3 is 15 amino acids. Germline V lookup: CDR1 LNHNV, CDR2 YYDKDF (reference sequence). V was shortened by 1 base and J by 4 bases, with 13 bases between the two germline ends. In DNA, the CDR3 is TGTGCCACCAGCAGAGGGGCCCGGGGGTCCACTGAAGCTTTCTTT. Translating it yields CATSRGARGSTEAFF.

This chain uses TRBV30 with TRBJ2-7; 9 nucleotides match TRBD1. Per germline, CDR1 GTSNPN and CDR2 SVGIG (reference sequence). V lost 1 base to trimming and J lost 5 bases; unmatched junction nucleotides: 3. The CDR3 contains 13 residues. Here the CDR3 reads CAWSGTGANEQYF. DNA of the CDR3: TGTGCCTGGAGTGGGACAGGGGCGAACGAGCAGTACTTC.

This clonotype was counted only a few times. DNA of the CDR3: TGTGCCAGCAGACCAGGCGGCGGGGAGCTGTTTTTT. This codes for CASRPGGGELFF. The chain employs TRBV12-3 or TRBV12-4 and TRBJ2-2; D gene uncertain. The CDR3 sequence is 12 residues long. Trimming shortened V by 6 bases and J by 7 bases, and 9 bases separated the two germline ends.

This chain uses TRBV14 with TRBJ2-5; TRBD1 agrees at 7 bases. The CDR3 has 17 residues. Germline V gene data show CDR1 as SGHDN and CDR2 as FVKESK. V shed 0 bases, J shed 2 bases, and the junction held 9 bases outside the gene matches. The DNA of the CDR3 is TGTGCCAGCAGCCAAGATCCGGCGACAGGGCGACAAGAGACCCAGTACTTC. Its translation: CASSQDPATGRQETQYF.

This clonotype was observed a handful of times. The chain combines TRBV5-1 with TRBJ2-5, with 12 bases matching TRBD2. V was clipped by 0 bases and J by 2 bases; unmatched bases: 11. CDR1 and CDR2 (germline): SGHRS, YFSETQ. CDR3 length: 19 amino acids. The CDR3 protein is CASSLALAGGPGIQETQYF. The CDR3 DNA reads TGCGCCAGCAGCTTGGCGCTAGCGGGGGGGCCAGGGATTCAAGAGACCCAGTACTTC. The whole variable domain, filled in from reference TRBV5-1 and TRBJ2-5, reads KAGVTQTPRYLIKTRGQQVTLSCSPISGHRSVSWYQQTPGQGLQFLFEYFSETQRNKGNFPGRFSGRQFSNSRSEMNVSTLELGDSALYLCASSLALAGGPGIQETQYFGPGTRLLVL.

This clonotype was observed a handful of times. The V gene is TRBV12-3 or TRBV12-4, the J gene TRBJ2-1; D not certain. This CDR3 has 15 amino acids. V lost 3 bases, J lost 0 bases, and 9 bases lay in between. The CDR3 sequence is CASSLVGFSYNEQFF. For the CDR3, the DNA is TGTGCCAGCAGTTTGGTAGGGTTCTCCTACAATGAGCAGTTCTTC.

The chain has TRBV15 and TRBJ2-2; D is perhaps TRBD2 (5 bases). The CDR3 totals 17 residues. V was clipped by 2 bases and J by 0 bases, with 13 bases between them. Germline CDR1 LNHNV, CDR2 YYDKDF (reference sequence). CDR3: CATSRYSGIANTGELFF. CDR3 bases: TGTGCCACCAGCAGATACTCGGGGATCGCGAACACCGGGGAGCTGTTTTTT.

The chain employs TRBV4-3 and TRBJ2-2; 8 nucleotides align to TRBD1. CDR1 and CDR2 (germline): LGHNA, YSLEER. The junction had 8 bases not matched to a gene; V was cut back by 6 bases and J by 5 bases. This CDR3 is 15 amino acids long. Written as DNA, the CDR3 is TGCGCCAGCAGGGACAGGGCTTGGGAAACCGGGGAGCTGTTTTTT. Amino acid sequence: CASRDRAWETGELFF.

CDR3 nucleotide sequence: TGTGCCAGCGCGCCGGGCAGCAATCAGCCCCAGCATTTT. Translation: CASAPGSNQPQHF. The chain employs TRBV12-3 or TRBV12-4 and TRBJ1-5, with no clear D. CDR3 length: 13 amino acids. V lost 8 bases, J lost 1 base, and 9 bases lay in between.

In this sample, this clonotype turned up a few times. This chain connects TRBV4-1 to TRBJ2-3; 8 bases fit TRBD1. Germline lookup yields CDR1 MGHRA and CDR2 YSYEKL. CDR3 length equals 15 residues. V lost 3 bases, J lost 1 base, and 3 bases stayed unmatched. The CDR3 bases are TGCGCCAGCAGCCACGGGACAGGAGGCACAGATACGCAGTATTTT. It translates to CASSHGTGGTDTQYF.

CDR3: CASSAGHIPYEQYF. Written as DNA, the CDR3 is TGCGCCAGCAGTGCGGGCCATATCCCCTACGAGCAGTACTTC. The genes are TRBV10-1 and TRBJ2-7, with D unresolved. CDR1 WNHNN and CDR2 SYGVQD come from the germline V gene (reference sequence). Trimming took 4 bases from V and 2 from J, leaving 12 bases between them. The CDR3 totals 14 residues.